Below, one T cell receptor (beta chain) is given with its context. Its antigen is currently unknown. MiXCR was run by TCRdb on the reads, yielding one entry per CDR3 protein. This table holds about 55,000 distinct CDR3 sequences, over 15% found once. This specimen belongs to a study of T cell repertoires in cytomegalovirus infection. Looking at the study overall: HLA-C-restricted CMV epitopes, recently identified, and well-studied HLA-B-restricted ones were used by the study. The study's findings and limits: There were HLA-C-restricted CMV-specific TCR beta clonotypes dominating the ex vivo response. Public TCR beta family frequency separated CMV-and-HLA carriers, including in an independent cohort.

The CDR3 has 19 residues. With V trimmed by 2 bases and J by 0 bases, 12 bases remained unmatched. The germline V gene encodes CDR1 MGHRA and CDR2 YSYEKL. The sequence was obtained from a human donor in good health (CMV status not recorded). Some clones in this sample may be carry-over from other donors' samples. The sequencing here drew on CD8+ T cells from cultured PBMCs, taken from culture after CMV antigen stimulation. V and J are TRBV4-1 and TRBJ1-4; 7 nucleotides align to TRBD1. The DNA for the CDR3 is TGCGCCAGCAGCCAAAGAGCAGGGGGAACTGGGTCAACTAATGAAAAACTGTTTTTT. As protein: CASSQRAGGTGSTNEKLFF.